The 25 T cell receptor beta chains below were found in one sample sequenced in a study of naive and memory T cell subsets. Treatment here: skin biopsy from PPD injection site in Mantoux-positive individual. The library had UMIs added by 3' ligation of an oligonucleotide to TCR cDNA. Four PCR rounds used nested alpha and beta constant region primers plus the SP2 primer. TCRdb re-called the UMI-ligation and nested PCR reads through MiXCR, storing one row per CDR3 protein. The table has 20,000 to 25,000 distinct CDR3 sequences, 6% seen once. Sample: skin, taken from a tuberculin skin test site. The receptor source for this set is an adult in good health.

This clonotype was observed a handful of times. The CDR3 nucleotides are TGCGCCAGCAGCCCTAGCCCGACAGACAACTATGGCTACACCTTC. This sequence encodes CASSPSPTDNYGYTF. J is TRBJ1-2 and V is TRBV4-3; a weak D match, TRBD1 (5 bases). V was pared by 4 bases and J by 2 bases, with 14 bases between. The CDR3 has 15 residues. Germline V gene lookup returns CDR1 LGHNA and CDR2 YSLEER.

This chain connects TRBV20-1 to TRBJ1-1; D is undetermined. The V and J ends lost 5 bases and 0 bases respectively, with 10 bases between them. The CDR3 contains 13 residues. CDR1 and CDR2 from the germline V gene are DFQATT and SNEGSKA (reference sequence). As DNA, the CDR3 is TGCAGTGCTCCAGATTTTATGAACACTGAAGCTTTCTTT. Translated: CSAPDFMNTEAFF.

This clonotype showed up many times. The chain has TRBV28 and TRBJ1-2, with D tentatively TRBD1 (6 bases). CDR1 is MDHEN and CDR2 is SYDVKM in the germline V gene. CDR3 length: 14 residues. Between the trimmed V and J ends, which lost 2 bases and 3 bases, there was a span of 10 bases. The CDR3 nucleotides are TGTGCCAGCAGTTTAGGGGGGGCGGACTATGGCTACACCTTC. Its protein is CASSLGGADYGYTF.

In its sample, this clonotype was seen a few times. The V call is TRBV21-1, the J call TRBJ1-2. TRBV21-1 represents a pseudogene. The CDR3 length is 16 residues. CDR3 loop: CASSKLVGGDRGGYTF. The CDR3 DNA reads as TGTGCCAGCAGCAAACTAGTGGGTGGGGACCGCGGTGGCTACACCTTC.

This clonotype was detected ten times or more. This chain connects TRBV7-9 to TRBJ2-2, with 14 bases lining up with TRBD2. The CDR3 covers 19 residues. V gave up 10 bases and J gave up 3 bases; unmatched junction bases: 16. CDR1 and CDR2 from the germline V gene are SEHNR and FQNEAQ (reference sequence). For the CDR3, the DNA is TGTGCCACAACCGGGACTAGCGGGAGACACCAGACCGACACCGGGGAGCTGTTTTTT. This codes for CATTGTSGRHQTDTGELFF.

This clonotype was seen ten or more times. The gene calls are TRBV12-3 or TRBV12-4 and TRBJ2-2; D is unresolved. The CDR3 has 15 amino acids. The germline V and J ends were trimmed by 4 bases and 4 bases, with 13 bases remaining between them. CDR3 in amino acids: CASSSSGSFTGELFF. The CDR3, as DNA: TGTGCCAGCAGTTCATCGGGCAGCTTCACCGGGGAGCTGTTTTTT.

This clonotype has a count of ten or more. The chain joins TRBV6-1 to TRBJ1-3, with unresolved D. CDR1 is MNHNS, CDR2 SASEGT, per germline. The CDR3 contains 16 residues. Trimming stripped 7 bases from V and 0 bases from J, with 16 bases between. CDR3 DNA sequence: TGTGCCAGCACCCAAAACCTCGGGAGCTCTGGAAACACCATATATTTT. Translated: CASTQNLGSSGNTIYF.

This clonotype was detected many times. The chain has TRBV6-1 and TRBJ2-7; D ambiguous. V was trimmed by 8 bases and J by 0 bases, leaving 8 bases between them. Germline-derived CDR1 and CDR2 are MNHNS and SASEGT. The CDR3 consists of 12 residues. The CDR3 DNA reads as TGTGCCAGCCAGTCGATCTCCTACGAGCAGTACTTC. It codes for CASQSISYEQYF.

In its sample, this clonotype was seen many times. This chain connects TRBV2 to TRBJ2-1, with D perhaps TRBD2 (5 bases). Germline assignment: CDR1 SNHLY and CDR2 FYNNEI. V lost 8 bases, J lost 0 bases, and 17 bases lay in between. The CDR3 totals 16 residues. CDR3 residues: CASLRGATSSYNEQFF. The DNA of the CDR3 is TGTGCCAGCCTTCGGGGAGCTACAAGCTCCTACAATGAGCAGTTCTTC.

This clonotype came up many times. The rearrangement joins TRBV24-1 to TRBJ2-2; D is unclear. V was trimmed by 9 bases and J by 0 bases, leaving 4 bases between them. The CDR3 covers 12 residues. Germline CDR1 KGHDR, CDR2 SFDVKD. The CDR3 reads CATGPNTGELFF. The CDR3, as DNA: TGTGCCACCGGGCCGAACACCGGGGAGCTGTTTTTT.

The chain couples TRBV7-3 to TRBJ1-1; 7 bases line up with TRBD1. The CDR3 is 14 residues long. CDR1 is SGHTA and CDR2 is FQGTGA in the germline V gene. V lost 3 bases and J lost 4; bases outside the gene matches: 5. CDR3 sequence reads: CASSFSAGGTEAFF. CDR3 nucleotide sequence: TGTGCCAGCAGCTTCTCTGCAGGGGGCACTGAAGCTTTCTTT. Looking up the rest from reference TRBV7-3 and TRBJ1-1 gives the full variable domain: GAGVSQTPSNKVTEKGKYVELRCDPISGHTALYWYRQSLGQGPEFLIYFQGTGAADDSGLPNDRFFAVRPEGSVSTLKIQRTERGDSAVYLCASSFSAGGTEAFFGQGTRLTVV.

This clonotype was seen only a few times. The chain is built from TRBV7-9 and TRBJ1-3, with no clear D. The germline V and J ends were trimmed by 0 bases and 14 bases, with 8 bases remaining between them. Germline V gene lookup returns CDR1 SEHNR and CDR2 FQNEAQ (reference sequence). The CDR3 covers 11 residues. The CDR3 region has the DNA TGTGCCAGCAGCTTAGCTACTCTCTTATATTTT. This sequence encodes CASSLATLLYF.

At least ten counts were recorded for this clonotype. V and J are TRBV29-1 and TRBJ2-1; D remains unclear. The germline V gene encodes CDR1 SQVTM and CDR2 ANQGSEA. This CDR3 spans 10 amino acids. CDR3 in DNA: TGCAGTGGTTTAGGCAATGAGCAGTTCTTC. This translates into CSGLGNEQFF.

This clonotype was seen many times. V usage is TRBV7-2 and J usage is TRBJ1-6, with 7 nucleotides matching TRBD1. The CDR3 runs to 15 residues. The trim removed 0 bases at V and 9 bases at J, leaving 5 bases unmatched. Germline-derived CDR1 and CDR2 are SGHTA and FQGNSA. CDR3 sequence: CASSLAAQGSSPLHF. The CDR3 DNA reads TGTGCCAGCAGCTTAGCGGCACAGGGGAGTTCACCCCTCCACTTT.

This clonotype counts as medium-sized (0.01 to 0.1%). This chain links TRBV30 with TRBJ2-1, with a possible D match to TRBD2 (6 bases). Germline V CDR1 and CDR2: GTSNPN, SVGIG (reference sequence). V was trimmed by 0 bases and J by 2 bases, leaving 11 bases between them. This CDR3 comprises 15 residues. The CDR3 loop is CAWSVGSGPYNEQFF. CDR3 DNA sequence: TGTGCCTGGAGTGTAGGTAGCGGCCCCTACAATGAGCAGTTCTTC.

This clonotype was seen a handful of times. V usage is TRBV19 and J usage is TRBJ1-1, with unresolved D. Between the trimmed V and J ends, which lost 1 base and 3 bases, there was a span of 15 bases. The CDR3 covers 16 residues. From germline, CDR1 is LNHDA and CDR2 SQIVND (reference sequence). In DNA, the CDR3 is TGTGCCAGTAGTATAGTGGGTCGGGCAGGCTACACTGAAGCTTTCTTT. This encodes CASSIVGRAGYTEAFF.

This clonotype was seen at least ten times. The chain combines TRBV29-1 with TRBJ2-1, with 8 bases identical to TRBD2. Germline CDR1 and CDR2: SQVTM and ANQGSEA. Trimming at V came to 2 bases and at J to 9 bases, leaving 15 bases not matched to a gene. CDR3 length: 16 residues. Written as DNA, the CDR3 is TGCAGCGTTGAAACGGGAGGGTACGGGTCCCACACTGAGCAGTTCTTC. It specifies CSVETGGYGSHTEQFF.

This clonotype is medium-sized (0.01 to 0.1%). This chain connects TRBV3-1 to TRBJ2-5, with TRBD2 matching 10 bases. Trimming removed 1 base from V and 4 bases from J; junction bases left unmatched: 9. The CDR3 contains 17 residues. The germline V gene encodes CDR1 LGHDT and CDR2 YNNKEL (reference sequence). The CDR3 bases are TGTGCCAGCAGCCAAGGAGTATTGCTAGCGGGAGCAGAGACCCAGTACTTC. Translation gives CASSQGVLLAGAETQYF.

By share, this clonotype ranks as medium-sized. V is TRBV12-3 or TRBV12-4 and J is TRBJ2-1, with 7 bases aligning to TRBD2. The J segment lost 9 bases and the V segment lost 2 bases, leaving 4 bases of the junction unmatched. The CDR3 extends over 13 amino acids. The CDR3 region is CASSLLGEGEQFF. Here the CDR3 DNA reads TGTGCCAGCAGTTTATTGGGGGAGGGTGAGCAGTTCTTC.

This clonotype has at least ten counts. V gene TRBV24-1 combines with J gene TRBJ2-2, with D possibly being TRBD2 (6 bases). Germline lookup yields CDR1 KGHDR and CDR2 SFDVKD. The V and J ends lost 6 bases and 1 base respectively, with 17 bases between them. The CDR3 sequence is 17 residues long. DNA for the CDR3: TGTGCCACCAGTCCAAAGTCGGGGGACTGGAACACCGGGGAGCTGTTTTTT. Its translation: CATSPKSGDWNTGELFF.

This clonotype was observed at least ten times. The CDR3 region has the DNA TGTGCCAGTAGTATAATGGGCAGCACAGATACGCAGTATTTT. Residues: CASSIMGSTDTQYF. This chain uses TRBV19 with TRBJ2-3; D is uncertain. Looked up from germline, CDR1 is LNHDA and CDR2 is SQIVND (reference sequence). Between the trimmed V and J ends, which lost 2 bases and 0 bases, there was a span of 6 bases. The CDR3 contains 14 residues.

The CDR3 loop reads CASRIEDGNTEAFF. The DNA for the CDR3 is TGCGCCAGCAGAATAGAAGACGGGAACACTGAAGCTTTCTTT. V gene TRBV5-1 combines with J gene TRBJ1-1; D not certain. There are 14 residues in the CDR3. Deletions cut 5 bases from V and 1 base from J, with 12 bases between. Germline lookup yields CDR1 SGHRS and CDR2 YFSETQ.

This clonotype came up many times. The CDR3 bases are TGTGCCAGCAGTGACGGACTAGCGGGAGGGCCAGGGCAAGAGACCCAGTACTTC. As protein: CASSDGLAGGPGQETQYF. The rearrangement joins TRBV27 to TRBJ2-5, with 15 bases fitting TRBD2. The germline V gene has CDR1 MNHEY and CDR2 SMNVEV (reference sequence). J was trimmed by 2 bases and V by 5 bases; bases with no gene match: 9. The CDR3 totals 18 residues.

This clonotype showed up just a few times. This chain joins TRBV6-2 or TRBV6-3 and TRBJ2-1, with TRBD1 identical over 12 bases. In germline, CDR1 is MNHEY, CDR2 SVGEGT. J gave up 10 bases and V 2 bases, and 6 bases lay outside the gene matches. This CDR3 region has 15 residues. The CDR3 loop reads CASSYAGQGAREQFF. The CDR3 DNA is TGTGCCAGCAGTTACGCGGGACAGGGGGCCCGAGAGCAGTTCTTC.

The chain links TRBV20-1 to TRBJ2-7; TRBD2 agrees at 10 bases. After removal of 1 base from V and 5 bases from J, the junction contained 5 bases not matched to a gene. CDR1 is DFQATT and CDR2 is SNEGSKA in the germline V gene (reference sequence). The CDR3 sequence is 14 residues long. The CDR3: CSARGLAGVHEQYF. The CDR3 DNA follows: TGCAGTGCTAGAGGCCTAGCGGGAGTCCACGAGCAGTACTTC.